These 5 T cell receptor beta chains originate from one sample sequenced in a study of cytomegalovirus exposure and HLA in healthy donors. This table comes from immunoSEQ multiplex PCR, and its TCRdb copy is limited to in-frame clones, with some not included. The table records fewer than 70,000 clones, around nine tenths of them present only once. Sequencing was performed on PBMCs. The receptors were gathered from a man aged 18 to 30 in good health and CMV-seronegative.

This clone was seen once. The chain recombines TRBV7-9 with TRBJ2-7; 8 nucleotides agree with TRBD2. The DNA end lines up better with TRBJ2-1; the J call may be wrong. The CDR3 runs 16 residues. Germline CDR1 SEHNR, CDR2 FQNEAQ (reference sequence). The chain's CDR3 is CASTPPGLAGYNEQFF. CDR3 coding DNA: TGTGCCAGCACCCCCCCGGGGCTAGCGGGCTACAATGAGCAGTTCTTC.

This chain's CDR3 is CASSRTSGPFYEQYF. In DNA form, the CDR3 reads TGTGCCAGCAGTAGGACTAGCGGTCCGTTCTACGAGCAGTACTTC. V and J are TRBV2 and TRBJ2-7; 10 bases line up with TRBD2. The CDR3 contains 15 residues. The trim removed 5 bases at V and 3 bases at J, leaving 7 bases unmatched. From germline, CDR1 is SNHLY and CDR2 FYNNEI.

This chain connects TRBV2 to TRBJ2-1, with 11 bases fitting TRBD2. The V and J ends lost 6 bases and 8 bases, in that order; junction bases with no gene match: 15. Germline CDR1 and CDR2: SNHLY and FYNNEI. CDR3 size: 17 residues. As DNA, the CDR3 is TGTGCCAGCAGCGATGGAAGAGGGACTAGCGGCAACTATGAGCAGTTCTTC. Translated: CASSDGRGTSGNYEQFF.

This chain joins TRBV28 and TRBJ2-1; 8 nucleotides align to TRBD2. The germline gives CDR1 MDHEN, CDR2 SYDVKM. The CDR3 is made up of 14 amino acids. The V gene end was trimmed by 8 bases and the J gene end by 2 bases; junction bases not matched to a gene: 5. The CDR3 reads CASGASGPYNEQFF. Here the CDR3 DNA reads TGTGCCAGCGGAGCTAGCGGGCCCTACAATGAGCAGTTCTTC. Drawing the rest from reference TRBV28 and TRBJ2-1, the complete variable domain is DVKVTQSSRYLVKRTGEKVFLECVQDMDHENMFWYRQDPGLGLRLIYFSYDVKMKEKGDIPEGYSVSREKKERFSLILESASTNQTSMYLCASGASGPYNEQFFGPGTRLTVL.

On this clone itself: An end of the junction differs from the germline gene, which may be a read error. The rearrangement links TRBV2 to TRBJ2-2; tentatively, D is TRBD2 (5 bases). CDR3 length equals 13 residues. Germline values: CDR1 SNHLY, CDR2 FYNNEI. CDR3 DNA sequence: TGTGCCAGCGCTGGGGAGAACGCCGGGGAGCTGTTTTTT. Its protein product is CASAGENAGELFF. The full variable domain, with the rest looked up from reference TRBV2 and TRBJ2-2, is EPEVTQTPSHQVTQMGQEVILRCVPISNHLYFYWYRQILGQKVEFLVSFYNNEISEKSEIFDDQFSVERPDGSNFTLKIRSTKLEDSAMYFCASAGENAGELFFGEGSRLTVL.